The sequence of this T cell receptor (beta chain) was determined in a study of control samples from healthy donors and cancer patients (dated by TCRdb to 2020 to 2022). Regarding this clone: Its antigen remains unidentified. No clone much larger than this one lies a single base away; base qualities are absent.

The method was the immunoSEQ multiplex PCR assay. TCRdb obtained this table from immuneACCESS and retained in-frame rearrangements with V and J assigned. These tables miss some clones; where compared with another copy, unresolved V genes account for less than half of the shortfall, and the remainder is unexplained. This sample holds roughly 99,000 clones; roughly four fifths were observed only once. The top ten constitute about 2% of the sample. The TCR sequence derives from a man in his fifties or sixties in good health. The specimen was blood.

The CDR3 amino acid sequence is: CASSHSYEARQETQYF. The bases are TGTGCCAGCAGCCACTCGTATGAGGCCCGGCAAGAGACCCAGTACTTC. The sequence joins TRBV9 to TRBJ2-5; no D gene call is confident. The germline ends are 18 bases apart after V is trimmed by 4 bases and J by 2 bases. CDR1 SGDLS and CDR2 YYNGEE are derived from the germline V gene. From its cysteine to its phenylalanine, the CDR3 spans 16 amino acids. The CDR3 DNA has 48 bases and is translated from base 1.